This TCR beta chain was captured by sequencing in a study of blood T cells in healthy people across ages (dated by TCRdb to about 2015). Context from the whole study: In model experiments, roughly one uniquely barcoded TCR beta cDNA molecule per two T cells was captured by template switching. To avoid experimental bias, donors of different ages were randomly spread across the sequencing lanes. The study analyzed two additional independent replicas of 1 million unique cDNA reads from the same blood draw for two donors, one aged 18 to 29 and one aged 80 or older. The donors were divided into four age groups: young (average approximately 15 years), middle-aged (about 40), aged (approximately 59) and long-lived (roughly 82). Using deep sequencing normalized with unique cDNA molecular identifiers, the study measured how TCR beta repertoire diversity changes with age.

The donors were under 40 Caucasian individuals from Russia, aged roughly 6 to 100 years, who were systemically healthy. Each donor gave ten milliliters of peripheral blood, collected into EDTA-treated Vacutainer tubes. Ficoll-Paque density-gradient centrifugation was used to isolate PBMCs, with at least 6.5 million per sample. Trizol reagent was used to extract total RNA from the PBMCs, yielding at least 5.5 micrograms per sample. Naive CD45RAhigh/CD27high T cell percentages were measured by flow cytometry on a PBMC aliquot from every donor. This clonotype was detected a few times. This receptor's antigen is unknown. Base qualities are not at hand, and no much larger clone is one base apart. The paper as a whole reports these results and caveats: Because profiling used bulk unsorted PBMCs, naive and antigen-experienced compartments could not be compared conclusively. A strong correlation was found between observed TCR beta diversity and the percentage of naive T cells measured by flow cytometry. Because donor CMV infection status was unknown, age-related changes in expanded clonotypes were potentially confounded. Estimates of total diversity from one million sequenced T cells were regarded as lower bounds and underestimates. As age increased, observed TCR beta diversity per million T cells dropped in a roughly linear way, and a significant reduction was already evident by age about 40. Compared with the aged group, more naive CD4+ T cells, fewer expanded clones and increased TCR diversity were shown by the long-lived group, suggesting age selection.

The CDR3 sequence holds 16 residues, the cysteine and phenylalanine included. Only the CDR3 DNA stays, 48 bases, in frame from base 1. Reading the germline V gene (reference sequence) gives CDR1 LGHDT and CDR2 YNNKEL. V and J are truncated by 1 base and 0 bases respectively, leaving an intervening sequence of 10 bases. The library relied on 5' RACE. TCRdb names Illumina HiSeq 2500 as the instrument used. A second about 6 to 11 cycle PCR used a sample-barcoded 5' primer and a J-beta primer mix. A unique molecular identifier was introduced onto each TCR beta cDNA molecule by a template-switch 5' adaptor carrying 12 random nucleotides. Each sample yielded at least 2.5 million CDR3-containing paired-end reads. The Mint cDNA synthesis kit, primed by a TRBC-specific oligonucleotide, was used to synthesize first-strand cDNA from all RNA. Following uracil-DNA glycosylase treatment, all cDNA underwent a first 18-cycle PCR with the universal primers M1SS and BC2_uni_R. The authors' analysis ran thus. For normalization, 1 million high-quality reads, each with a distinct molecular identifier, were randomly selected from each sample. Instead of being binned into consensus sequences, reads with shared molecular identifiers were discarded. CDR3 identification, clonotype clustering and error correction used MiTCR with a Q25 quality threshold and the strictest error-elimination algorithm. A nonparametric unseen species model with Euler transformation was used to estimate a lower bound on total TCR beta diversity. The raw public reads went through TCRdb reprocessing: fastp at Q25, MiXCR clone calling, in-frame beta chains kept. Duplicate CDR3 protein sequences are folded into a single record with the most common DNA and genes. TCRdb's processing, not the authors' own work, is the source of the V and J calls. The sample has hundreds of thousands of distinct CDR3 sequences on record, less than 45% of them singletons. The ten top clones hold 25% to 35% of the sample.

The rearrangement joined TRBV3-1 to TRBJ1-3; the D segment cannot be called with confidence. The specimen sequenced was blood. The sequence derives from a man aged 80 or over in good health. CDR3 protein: CASSQGRTLSGNTIYF. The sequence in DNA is TGTGCCAGCAGCCAAGGACGGACTCTCTCTGGAAACACCATATATTTT.